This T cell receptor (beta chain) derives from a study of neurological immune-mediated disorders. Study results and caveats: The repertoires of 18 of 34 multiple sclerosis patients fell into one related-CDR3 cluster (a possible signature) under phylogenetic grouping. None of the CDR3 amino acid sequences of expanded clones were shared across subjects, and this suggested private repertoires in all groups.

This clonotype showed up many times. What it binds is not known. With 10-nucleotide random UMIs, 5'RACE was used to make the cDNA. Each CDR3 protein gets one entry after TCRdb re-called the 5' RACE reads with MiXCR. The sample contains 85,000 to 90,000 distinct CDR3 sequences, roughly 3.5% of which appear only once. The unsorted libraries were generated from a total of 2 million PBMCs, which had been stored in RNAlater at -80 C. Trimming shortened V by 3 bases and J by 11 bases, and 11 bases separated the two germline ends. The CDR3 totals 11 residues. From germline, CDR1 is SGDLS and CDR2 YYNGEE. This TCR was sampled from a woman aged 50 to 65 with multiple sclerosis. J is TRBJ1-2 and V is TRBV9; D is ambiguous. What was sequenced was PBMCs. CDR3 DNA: TGTGCCAGCAGCGCCAGTCTTACATACACCTTC. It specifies CASSASLTYTF.